The rows below give T cell receptor beta chains drawn from one sample of a study of spatial heterogeneity in lung cancer. TCRdb passed the 5' RACE reads through MiXCR, listing each CDR3 protein once. The top ten hold 15% to 20% of the sample, which has over 35,000 distinct CDR3 sequences, roughly a tenth seen once. The sample consisted of PBMCs, taken at follow-up. Source of these receptors: a female donor with early-stage non-small cell lung cancer. CDR3s include the opening cysteine and the closing phenylalanine or tryptophan. The order of the fields is D gene, V gene, J gene, clone size, CDR3 DNA, CDR3 protein. A D gene is named only where the DNA matches it firmly. The listing skips clone size in some rows; elsewhere it reads once, few, many or a size class.

-,TRBV7-9,TRBJ2-2,-,TGTGCCAGCAGCTCTTGGGTGGGATCCGGGGAGCTGTTTTTT,CASSSWVGSGELFF
TRBD1,TRBV7-6,TRBJ2-1,-,TGTGCCAGCAGCTTTAGTCAGGGGGTAGGAAATGAGCAGTTCTTC,CASSFSQGVGNEQFF
-,TRBV7-3,TRBJ2-5,many,TGTGCCAGCAGCTTAGATGGGACGGCCGGAGAGACCCAGTACTTC,CASSLDGTAGETQYF
-,TRBV11-2,TRBJ2-2,few,TGTGCCAGCAGCTTAAACCCTAGCGAGCCGACCGAGCTGTTTTTT,CASSLNPSEPTELFF
-,TRBV7-3,TRBJ2-7,few,TGTGCCAGCAGCTCCAGCAGGGGAGGCGAGCAGTACTTC,CASSSSRGGEQYF
-,TRBV29-1,TRBJ1-1,many,TGCAGCGTTTCACAGCCTCTCACTGAAGCTTTCTTT,CSVSQPLTEAFF
-,TRBV12-3/TRBV12-4,TRBJ2-5,many,TGTGCCAGCAGTTTAGCTTCCGGTTGGTACCGCAAACAAGAGACCCAGTACTTC,CASSLASGWYRKQETQYF
-,TRBV3-1,TRBJ1-2,-,TGTGCCAGCAGCCAAGTCTCGACAGACTTAAGCTATGGCTACACCTTC,CASSQVSTDLSYGYTF
-,TRBV20-1,TRBJ2-2,few,TGCAGTGCTAGAGATCGAAGCAGGGTTGCAGCGAACACCGGGGAGCTGTTTTTT,CSARDRSRVAANTGELFF
-,TRBV18,TRBJ2-1,many,TGTGCCAGCTCACCACGGGACCGAGGCCCCAGTGAGCAGTTCTTC,CASSPRDRGPSEQFF
-,TRBV6-2/TRBV6-3,TRBJ2-4,many,TGTGCCAGCAGTTACTCGAATGTAGCCAAAAACATTCAGTACTTC,CASSYSNVAKNIQYF
-,TRBV29-1,TRBJ1-2,medium-sized,TGCAGCGTTGCCGCAAGCTATGGCTACACCTTC,CSVAASYGYTF
-,TRBV24-1,TRBJ1-2,few,TGTGCCACCAGTGATCGTCGGGACGGATTCTATGGCTACACCTTC,CATSDRRDGFYGYTF
-,TRBV18,TRBJ2-7,many,TGTGCCAGCTCACCAGAGGGGACCCGACTCGAGCAGTACTTC,CASSPEGTRLEQYF
TRBD2,TRBV11-2,TRBJ2-5,many,TGTGCCAGCGCTTTGGGAGGGGCGAAAGAGACCCAGTACTTC,CASALGGAKETQYF
-,TRBV10-1,TRBJ2-7,few,TGCGCCAGCAGAATGACTAGGGGATCCGAGCAGTACTTC,CASRMTRGSEQYF
-,TRBV28,TRBJ2-3,many,TGTGCCAGCAGTCGGGGGGCCAGCACAGATACGCAGTATTTT,CASSRGASTDTQYF
-,TRBV4-2,TRBJ1-1,-,TGTGCCAGCAGCCTGACCCTTGGACAGTCCGCAGAAGCTTTCTTT,CASSLTLGQSAEAFF
-,TRBV4-1,TRBJ2-5,-,TGCGCCAGCAGCCAAGGCAGGGGAGGAGAGACCCAGTACTTC,CASSQGRGGETQYF
TRBD2,TRBV5-1,TRBJ2-7,few,TGCGCCAGCAGCTTGGCCTTAAGCGGGGGGGCAGACTCCTACGAGCAGTACTTC,CASSLALSGGADSYEQYF
TRBD1,TRBV19,TRBJ2-7,few,TGTGCCAGTGGACAGGTACCATCCTACGAGCAGTACTTC,CASGQVPSYEQYF
-,TRBV29-1,TRBJ2-3,-,TGCAGCGTTGAAGATCCGGGGCGGGGCACAGATACGCAGTATTTT,CSVEDPGRGTDTQYF
-,TRBV3-1,TRBJ1-2,few,TGTGCCAGCAGCCACCTGCCGACCGGCTACACCTTC,CASSHLPTGYTF
-,TRBV20-1,TRBJ2-5,-,TGCAGTGCTAGAGCCTTCAGGGGGGACCAAGAGACCCAGTACTTC,CSARAFRGDQETQYF
-,TRBV7-2,TRBJ2-5,many,TGTGCCAGCAGCCCCCAGGGGGGAGGGGGAGAGACCCAGTACTTC,CASSPQGGGGETQYF
-,TRBV3-1,TRBJ2-7,few,TGTGCCAGCAGCCAAAACGGGGCAATCTACGAGCAGTACTTC,CASSQNGAIYEQYF
-,TRBV3-1,TRBJ2-2,-,TGTGCCAGCAGCCAAGCGGGGGCTAACACCGGGGAGCTGTTTTTT,CASSQAGANTGELFF
-,TRBV7-7,TRBJ2-5,many,TGTGCCAGCAGCATCAGACCCCAAGAGACCCAGTACTTC,CASSIRPQETQYF
TRBD2,TRBV20-1,TRBJ2-7,few,TGCAGTGCCAGGGACCCGAGACTAGCGGGGGGCTACGAGCAGTACTTC,CSARDPRLAGGYEQYF
-,TRBV29-1,TRBJ2-6,many,TGCAGCGTAGGGGCGCCTGGGGCCAACGTCCTGACTTTC,CSVGAPGANVLTF
-,TRBV3-1,TRBJ2-5,-,TGTGCCAGCAGCCAAGGTGTCGGGACCCAGTACTTC,CASSQGVGTQYF
TRBD1,TRBV10-3,TRBJ2-5,-,TGTGCCATCAACCCTGGACAGGGGGTTCAAGAGACCCAGTACTTC,CAINPGQGVQETQYF
TRBD1,TRBV6-2/TRBV6-3,TRBJ2-1,-,TGTGCCAGCAGTTGGGACAGAGAAGTTAATGAGCAGTTCTTC,CASSWDREVNEQFF
-,TRBV4-3,TRBJ1-2,many,TGCGCCAGCAGCCAAAGCAGCTTTAACTATGGCTACACCTTC,CASSQSSFNYGYTF
-,TRBV5-1,TRBJ2-2,few,TGCGCCAGCAGCTTTAGGGGCCAGAACACCGGGGAGCTGTTTTTT,CASSFRGQNTGELFF
TRBD1,TRBV5-4,TRBJ1-6,-,TGTGCCAGCAGCCAGGACAGGGAATATTCACCCCTCCACTTT,CASSQDREYSPLHF
TRBD1,TRBV5-1,TRBJ2-5,many,TGCGCCAGCAGCGCGGGGACAGGGGGCTACCAAGAGACCCAGTACTTC,CASSAGTGGYQETQYF
-,TRBV3-1,TRBJ2-2,few,TGTGCCAGCAGCTTTGAGCGGCAGAACACCGGGGAGCTGTTTTTT,CASSFERQNTGELFF
-,TRBV19,TRBJ2-7,many,TGTGCCAGTAGTTCTCTCTCCTACGAGCAGTACTTC,CASSSLSYEQYF
TRBD2,TRBV2,TRBJ2-3,-,TGTGCCAGCAGTGAATTAACTAGCGGCACAGATACGCAGTATTTT,CASSELTSGTDTQYF
-,TRBV28,TRBJ1-2,many,TGTGCCAGCAGTCTTCCGGACCAGGGCTACACCTTC,CASSLPDQGYTF
-,TRBV10-1,TRBJ1-2,-,TGCGCCAGCAGTGAAGACCGATTGACGTCCCGCTACACCTTC,CASSEDRLTSRYTF
-,TRBV7-2,TRBJ2-5,many,TGTGCCAGCAGCTCCCCGCGGATCCCCGGGGAGACCCAGTACTTC,CASSSPRIPGETQYF
-,TRBV6-5,TRBJ2-1,few,TGTGCCAGCAGTTACGTGGGGGGCAATGAGCAGTTCTTC,CASSYVGGNEQFF
-,TRBV6-2/TRBV6-3,TRBJ2-5,few,TGTGCCAGCAGTTATGGAGAGACCCAGTACTTC,CASSYGETQYF
-,TRBV7-9,TRBJ2-1,few,TGTGCCAGCAGCCGACCGATGGGGGAGCGGGAGCAGTTCTTC,CASSRPMGEREQFF
-,TRBV25-1,TRBJ2-7,many,TGTGCCAGCAGTGATCTCGGCAGACAGTACTTC,CASSDLGRQYF
-,TRBV5-1,TRBJ1-2,few,TGCGCCAGCAGCTTGGAGAACGGCGGGCGGAATGGCTACACCTTC,CASSLENGGRNGYTF
-,TRBV27,TRBJ2-3,-,TGTGCCAGCAGTTTATACACAGGGACAAGCACAGATACGCAGTATTTT,CASSLYTGTSTDTQYF
-,TRBV28,TRBJ2-7,-,TGTGCCAGCAGTGGACTACGGCGGGCTCAAGAGCAGTACTTC,CASSGLRRAQEQYF
-,TRBV11-2,TRBJ1-6,few,TGTGCCAGCAGCTTAGAGGGTCGGGCCAGGGGTCGTTTTTATAATTCACCCCTCCACTTT,CASSLEGRARGRFYNSPLHF
-,TRBV12-3/TRBV12-4,TRBJ2-2,-,TGTGCCAGCAGTTTCCCCGCTGGGGAGCTGTTTTTT,CASSFPAGELFF